The 23 T cell receptor beta chains presented below share a single source sample, sequenced in a study of shared clonotypes between healthy human individuals. Sequencing used immunoSEQ multiplex PCR; TCRdb keeps in-frame clones, though not all of them. The table records about 2 million clones, about 94% of them present only once. Selected positively for CCR7 and CD45RO-negative, naive CD8 cells excluded terminally differentiated effector memory CD45RA+ cells. The material sequenced was naive CD8+ T cells sorted from blood. The receptors here all came from a young man in good health.

The rearrangement joins TRBV7-9 to TRBJ1-2, with D possibly TRBD1 on 5 matching bases. The germline V gene encodes CDR1 SEHNR and CDR2 FQNEAQ (reference sequence). V was pared by 5 bases and J by 8 bases, with 12 bases between. The CDR3 consists of 12 residues. CDR3 protein: CASSTDTEGYTF. In DNA, the CDR3 is TGTGCCAGCAGCACGGACACGGAAGGCTACACCTTC.

The chain has TRBV5-1 and TRBJ2-7, with 8 bases matching TRBD1. V lost 4 bases and J lost 0; bases outside the gene matches: 12. This CDR3 is 17 amino acids long. Germline V lookup: CDR1 SGHRS, CDR2 YFSETQ. The CDR3 reads CASSIDPQGDFSYEQYF. The DNA of the CDR3 is TGCGCCAGCAGCATCGACCCACAGGGGGACTTCTCCTACGAGCAGTACTTC.

The CDR3 here is CASSIQDRAMGGYTF. The CDR3 nucleotides read TGCGCCAGCAGCATACAGGACAGGGCCATGGGTGGCTACACCTTC. The genes are TRBV4-1 and TRBJ1-2; 8 bases are shared with TRBD1. This CDR3 spans 15 amino acids. After removal of 5 bases from V and 7 bases from J, the junction contained 12 bases not matched to a gene. Germline CDR1 and CDR2: MGHRA and YSYEKL.

The chain combines TRBV9 with TRBJ1-1; D gene ambiguous. The CDR3 is made up of 15 amino acids. The ends were cut back, 0 bases at V and 1 base at J, with 10 bases in the middle. CDR1 and CDR2 from the germline V gene are SGDLS and YYNGEE. The CDR3 loop reads CASSVAERPNTEAFF. CDR3 bases: TGTGCCAGCAGCGTAGCTGAACGACCGAACACTGAAGCTTTCTTT.

This chain links TRBV4-1 with TRBJ1-1; the D is unclear. The V gene lost 1 base and the J gene lost 5 bases, with 14 bases spanning the gap. The CDR3 consists of 15 residues. Germline values: CDR1 MGHRA, CDR2 YSYEKL. The CDR3 coding sequence is TGCGCCAGCAGCCAAGGACGGGCAGGAACGACTGAAGCTTTCTTT. It encodes CASSQGRAGTTEAFF.

The chain is built from TRBV28 and TRBJ1-2, with D possibly matching TRBD1 (5 bases). The germline gives CDR1 MDHEN, CDR2 SYDVKM. Trimming cost V 5 bases and J 7 bases, with 17 bases left between them. The CDR3 extends over 14 amino acids. In nucleotides, the CDR3 is TGTGCCAGCAGTGAGCCCGGGACGGGGGGTGGCTACACCTTC. Its protein product is CASSEPGTGGGYTF.

V gene TRBV11-2 combines with J gene TRBJ2-5; 14 bases agree with TRBD2. Losses at the gene ends were 5 bases for V and 5 bases for J; bases not matched to a gene: 7. The CDR3 extends over 16 amino acids. Germline V gene sequence: CDR1 SGHAT, CDR2 FQNNGV. CDR3 DNA sequence: TGTGCCAGCAGCGGGACTAGCGGGAGTATAAGGGAGACCCAGTACTTC. Its translation: CASSGTSGSIRETQYF.

The chain carries TRBV19 and TRBJ2-1; D may be TRBD2 (6 bases). This CDR3 spans 14 amino acids. Trimming removed 5 bases from V and 10 bases from J, with 18 bases in between. Germline loops: CDR1 LNHDA, CDR2 SQIVND (reference sequence). The CDR3 DNA reads as TGTGCCAGTAGTGACCGGGGGTTCGGCGAGGAGCAGTTCTTC. This codes for CASSDRGFGEEQFF.

The chain carries TRBV4-1 and TRBJ2-7, with D possibly being TRBD1 (6 bases). Germline CDR1 reads MGHRA; CDR2 reads YSYEKL. V gave up 1 base and J gave up 0 bases, with 16 bases separating them. CDR3 length: 17 residues. In DNA, the CDR3 is TGCGCCAGCAGCCAAGGCGGGCCGACAGGCAGCTCCTACGAGCAGTACTTC. Translating it yields CASSQGGPTGSSYEQYF.

The chain is built from TRBV6-5 and TRBJ1-1; TRBD1 aligns across 9 bases. Looked up from germline, CDR1 is MNHEY and CDR2 is SVGAGI. The V and J ends lost 6 bases and 11 bases, in that order; junction bases with no gene match: 10. The CDR3 is 13 residues long. CDR3 protein: CASRFTGGAEAFF. CDR3 DNA sequence: TGTGCCAGCAGGTTCACAGGGGGCGCGGAGGCTTTCTTT.

As to this clone: Within the sample, other DNA sequences also encode this same CDR3. The chain recombines TRBV15 with TRBJ1-5, with D unresolved. Per the germline V gene, CDR1 is LNHNV and CDR2 is YYDKDF (reference sequence). The CDR3 spans 14 residues. V gave up 0 bases and J gave up 4 bases, with 7 bases separating them. CDR3 sequence: CATSRDLGNQPQHF. CDR3 DNA sequence: TGTGCCACCAGCAGAGATCTGGGAAATCAGCCCCAGCATTTT. Full variable domain (remainder filled in from reference TRBV15 and TRBJ1-5): DAMVIQNPRYQVTQFGKPVTLSCSQTLNHNVMYWYQQKSSQAPKLLFHYYDKDFNNEADTPDNFQSRRPNTSFCFLDIRSPGLGDTAMYLCATSRDLGNQPQHFGDGTRLSIL.

This CDR3 is CASSRGPGTGFGDTQYF. Written as DNA, the CDR3 is TGTGCCAGCAGTCGCGGTCCCGGGACAGGGTTTGGAGATACGCAGTATTTT. The chain joins TRBV27 to TRBJ2-3, with 9 bases fitting TRBD1. This CDR3 is 17 amino acids long. Germline V CDR1 and CDR2: MNHEY, SMNVEV (reference sequence). V was clipped by 5 bases and J by 5 bases; unmatched bases: 14.

This chain uses TRBV7-8 with TRBJ2-7; D might be TRBD1 (6 bases). Germline CDR1 reads SGHVS; CDR2 reads FQNEAQ. This CDR3 has 15 residues. V was trimmed by 4 bases and J by 3 bases, leaving 16 bases between them. CDR3 amino acids: CASSWLGSGDYEQYF. In nucleotides, the CDR3 is TGTGCCAGCAGCTGGTTGGGGTCAGGGGACTACGAGCAGTACTTC.

Comment on this clone: Other DNA sequences in this sample translate to the same CDR3. CDR3 amino acids: CASSQGSYEQYF. CDR3 nucleotide sequence: TGTGCCAGCTCTCAAGGCTCCTACGAGCAGTACTTC. The chain uses TRBV27 and TRBJ2-7, with D uncertain. Germline-derived CDR1 and CDR2 are MNHEY and SMNVEV (reference sequence). V was pared by 8 bases and J by 0 bases, with 8 bases between. The CDR3 spans 12 residues.

The rearrangement links TRBV7-8 to TRBJ1-1; 9 bases map to TRBD1. The V and J ends lost 5 bases and 1 base, in that order; junction bases with no gene match: 5. CDR1 is SGHVS and CDR2 is FQNEAQ in the germline V gene. This CDR3 contains 15 residues. CDR3 loop: CASSAATGGNTEAFF. The CDR3 region has the DNA TGTGCCAGCAGCGCGGCGACAGGGGGGAACACTGAAGCTTTCTTT.

In nucleotides, the CDR3 is TGTGCCACCAGCAGAGATAGCACTGAGCAGTTCTTC. This gives the protein CATSRDSTEQFF. The chain has TRBV15 and TRBJ2-1; no reliable D call. The CDR3 has 12 amino acids. Trimming removed 0 bases from V and 9 bases from J, with 6 bases in between. Per the germline V gene, CDR1 is LNHNV and CDR2 is YYDKDF (reference sequence).

The gene calls are TRBV28 and TRBJ2-2; TRBD1 agrees at 8 bases. Germline CDR1 and CDR2: MDHEN and SYDVKM. The CDR3 is 16 amino acids. V was pared by 5 bases and J by 3 bases, with 8 bases of the junction left unmatched. CDR3 sequence (DNA): TGTGCCAGCAGTCCGACCCCCAGGGGGCACACCGGGGAGCTGTTTTTT. It codes for CASSPTPRGHTGELFF.

The chain links TRBV27 to TRBJ1-2; unclear D gene. The CDR3 runs to 17 residues. In germline, CDR1 is MNHEY, CDR2 SMNVEV (reference sequence). V gave up 4 bases and J gave up 4 bases, with 22 bases separating them. The CDR3 loop is CASSSVPSSPHFYGYTF. The CDR3 DNA reads as TGTGCCAGCAGTTCTGTCCCATCCTCGCCTCATTTCTATGGCTACACCTTC.

The chain couples TRBV15 to TRBJ2-1; a possible D gene is TRBD2 (6 bases). The V and J ends lost 0 bases and 3 bases respectively, with 21 bases between them. In germline, CDR1 is LNHNV, CDR2 YYDKDF (reference sequence). The CDR3 is made up of 19 amino acids. The CDR3 is CATSRDPGWAGTLYNEQFF. Written as DNA, the CDR3 is TGTGCCACCAGCAGAGATCCCGGCTGGGCGGGGACCCTCTACAATGAGCAGTTCTTC. The full variable domain, rest sourced from reference TRBV15 and TRBJ2-1, is DAMVIQNPRYQVTQFGKPVTLSCSQTLNHNVMYWYQQKSSQAPKLLFHYYDKDFNNEADTPDNFQSRRPNTSFCFLDIRSPGLGDTAMYLCATSRDPGWAGTLYNEQFFGPGTRLTVL.

A few counts support this clone. The V call is TRBV5-4, the J call TRBJ1-2; no reliable D call. Germline V gene sequence: CDR1 SGHNT, CDR2 YYREEE (reference sequence). This CDR3 region has 13 residues. The V and J ends lost 2 bases and 4 bases respectively, with 9 bases between them. Written as DNA, the CDR3 is TGTGCCAGCAGCTTTGGAGTCCCCTATGGCTACACCTTC. Amino acids: CASSFGVPYGYTF.

The rearrangement links TRBV6-1 to TRBJ1-1; no clear D. The CDR3 sequence is 16 residues long. Trimming left V 1 base short and J 6 bases short, with 18 bases between. Germline loops: CDR1 MNHNS, CDR2 SASEGT. CDR3 sequence: CASSEEGRPRWAEAFF. The DNA for the CDR3 is TGTGCCAGCAGTGAAGAAGGCAGGCCCAGGTGGGCTGAAGCTTTCTTT.

This rearrangement joins TRBV6-1 to TRBJ1-1, with TRBD1 matching over 9 bases. This CDR3 spans 13 amino acids. The germline V gene has CDR1 MNHNS and CDR2 SASEGT. The ends lost 6 bases at V and 5 bases at J; junction bases unmatched: 4. In nucleotides, the CDR3 is TGTGCCAGCAGGGGACAGGGAGTTACTGAAGCTTTCTTT. Its translation: CASRGQGVTEAFF.

The rearrangement joins TRBV11-2 to TRBJ2-3; D not certain. The CDR3 runs 16 residues. Trimming pared 1 base from V and 0 bases from J, leaving 11 bases between. Per the germline V gene, CDR1 is SGHAT and CDR2 is FQNNGV. The CDR3 nucleotides are TGTGCCAGCAGCTTAGCTGCGTCAGCTAGCACAGATACGCAGTATTTT. Translation: CASSLAASASTDTQYF.